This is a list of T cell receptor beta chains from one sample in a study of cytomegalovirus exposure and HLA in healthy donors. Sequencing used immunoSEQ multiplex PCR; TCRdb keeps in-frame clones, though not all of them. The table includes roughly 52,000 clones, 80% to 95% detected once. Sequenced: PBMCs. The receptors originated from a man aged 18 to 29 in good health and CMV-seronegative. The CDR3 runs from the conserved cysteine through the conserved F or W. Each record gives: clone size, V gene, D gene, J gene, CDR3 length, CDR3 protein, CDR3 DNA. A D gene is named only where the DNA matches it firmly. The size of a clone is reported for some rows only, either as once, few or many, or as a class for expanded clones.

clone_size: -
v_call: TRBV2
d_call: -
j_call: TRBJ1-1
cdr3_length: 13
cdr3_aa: CASSVQVNTEAFF
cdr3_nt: TGTGCCAGCAGTGTACAGGTGAACACTGAAGCTTTCTTT

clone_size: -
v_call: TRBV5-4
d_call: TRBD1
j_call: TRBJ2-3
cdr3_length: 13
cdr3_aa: CASSRTGGDTQYF
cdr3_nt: TGTGCCAGCAGCCGGACAGGGGGGGATACGCAGTATTTT

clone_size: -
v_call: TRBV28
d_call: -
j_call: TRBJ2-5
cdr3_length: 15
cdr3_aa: CASSAMASVRETQYF
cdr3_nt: TGTGCCAGCAGTGCCATGGCTAGCGTACGTGAGACCCAGTACTTC

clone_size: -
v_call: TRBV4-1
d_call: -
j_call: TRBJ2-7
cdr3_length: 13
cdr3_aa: CASSHRVGYEQYF
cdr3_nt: TGCGCCAGCAGCCATCGGGTGGGCTACGAGCAGTACTTC

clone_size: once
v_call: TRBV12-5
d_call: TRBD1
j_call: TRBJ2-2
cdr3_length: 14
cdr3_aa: CASGRQGTTGELFF
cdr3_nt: TGTGCTAGTGGGCGACAGGGGACCACCGGGGAGCTGTTTTTT

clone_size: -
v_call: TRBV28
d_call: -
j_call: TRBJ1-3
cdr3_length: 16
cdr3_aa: CASSLGLTAGGNTIYF
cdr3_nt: TGTGCCAGCAGTTTAGGGTTAACGGCAGGGGGAAACACCATATATTTT

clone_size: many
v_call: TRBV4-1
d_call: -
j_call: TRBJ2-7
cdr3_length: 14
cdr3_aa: CASSPFRGLYEQYF
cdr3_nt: TGCGCCAGCAGCCCGTTTAGGGGCTTGTACGAGCAGTACTTC

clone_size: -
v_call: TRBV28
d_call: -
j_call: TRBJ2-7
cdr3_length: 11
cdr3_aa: CASRSLYEQYF
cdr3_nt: TGTGCCAGCAGATCTCTATACGAGCAGTACTTC

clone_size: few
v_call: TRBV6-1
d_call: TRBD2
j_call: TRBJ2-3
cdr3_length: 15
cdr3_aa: CASREGGRGTDTQYF
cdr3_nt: TGTGCCAGCAGAGAAGGCGGGAGGGGCACAGATACGCAGTATTTT

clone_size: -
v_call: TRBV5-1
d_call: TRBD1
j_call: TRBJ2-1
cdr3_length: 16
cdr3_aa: CASSIPQTGVYNEQFF
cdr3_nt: TGCGCCAGCAGCATACCACAGACAGGGGTCTACAATGAGCAGTTCTTC

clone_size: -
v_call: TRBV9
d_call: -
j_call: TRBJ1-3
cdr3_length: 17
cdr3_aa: CASSLSGYQDREHTIYF
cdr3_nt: TGTGCCAGCAGCCTCTCGGGTTACCAGGACAGAGAACACACCATATATTTT

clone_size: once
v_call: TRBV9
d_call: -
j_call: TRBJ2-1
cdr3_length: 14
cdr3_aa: CASSATDTHNEQFF
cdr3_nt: TGTGCCAGCAGCGCCACGGACACGCACAATGAGCAGTTCTTC

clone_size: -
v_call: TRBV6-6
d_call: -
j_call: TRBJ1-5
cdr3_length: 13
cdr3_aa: CASNHREHQPQHF
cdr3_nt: TGTGCCAGCAATCACAGGGAGCATCAGCCCCAGCATTTT

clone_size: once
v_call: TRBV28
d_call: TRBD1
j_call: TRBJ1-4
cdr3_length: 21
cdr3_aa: CASRPSTPTGGFQFEDEKLFF
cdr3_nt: TGTGCCAGCAGGCCAAGCACCCCTACAGGGGGCTTTCAATTTGAGGATGAAAAACTGTTTTTT

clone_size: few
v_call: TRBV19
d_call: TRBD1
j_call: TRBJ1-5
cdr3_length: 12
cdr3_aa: CASSQGAQPQHF
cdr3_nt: TGTGCCAGTAGTCAGGGGGCTCAGCCCCAGCATTTT

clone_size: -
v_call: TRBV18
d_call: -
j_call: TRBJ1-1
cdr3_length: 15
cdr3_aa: CASSPRVQDYTEAFF
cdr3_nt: TGTGCCAGCTCACCACGTGTGCAGGATTACACTGAAGCTTTCTTT

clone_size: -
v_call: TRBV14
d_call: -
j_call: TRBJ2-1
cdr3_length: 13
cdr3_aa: CASSHAQYNEQFF
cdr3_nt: TGTGCCAGCAGCCACGCCCAGTACAATGAGCAGTTCTTC

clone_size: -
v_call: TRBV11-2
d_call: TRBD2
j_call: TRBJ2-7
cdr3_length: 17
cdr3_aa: CASSIGTSGRANHEQYF
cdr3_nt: TGTGCCAGCAGCATAGGGACTAGCGGGAGGGCCAACCACGAGCAGTACTTC

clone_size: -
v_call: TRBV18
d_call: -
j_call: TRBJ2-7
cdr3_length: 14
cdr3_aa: CASSLNGNPYEQYF
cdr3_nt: TGTGCCAGCTCACTGAACGGGAATCCCTACGAGCAGTACTTC

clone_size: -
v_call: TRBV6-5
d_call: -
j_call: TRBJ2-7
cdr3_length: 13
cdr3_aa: CASSQGGIYEQYF
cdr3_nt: TGTGCCAGCAGTCAGGGGGGAATCTACGAGCAGTACTTC

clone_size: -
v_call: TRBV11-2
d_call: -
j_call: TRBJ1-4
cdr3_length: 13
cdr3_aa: CASSLGQGGKLFF
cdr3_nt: TGTGCCAGCAGCTTAGGCCAAGGCGGAAAACTGTTTTTT

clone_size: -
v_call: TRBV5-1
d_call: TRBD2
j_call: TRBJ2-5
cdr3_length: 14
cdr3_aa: CASSSGGRAETQYF
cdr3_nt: TGCGCCAGCAGCTCCGGCGGGAGGGCAGAGACCCAGTACTTC

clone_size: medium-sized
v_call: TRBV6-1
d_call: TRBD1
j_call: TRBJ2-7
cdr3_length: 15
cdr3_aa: CASSRGTGTSYEQYF
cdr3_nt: TGTGCCAGCAGTAGAGGGACAGGAACTTCCTACGAGCAGTACTTC

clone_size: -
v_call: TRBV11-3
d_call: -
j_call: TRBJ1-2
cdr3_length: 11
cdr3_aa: CASRSPYGYTF
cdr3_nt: TGTGCCAGCAGGAGCCCCTATGGCTACACCTTC

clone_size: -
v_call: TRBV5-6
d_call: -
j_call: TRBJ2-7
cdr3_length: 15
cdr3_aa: CASSPGGTVTYEQYF
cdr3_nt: TGTGCCAGCAGCCCGGGCGGGACCGTCACCTACGAGCAGTACTTC

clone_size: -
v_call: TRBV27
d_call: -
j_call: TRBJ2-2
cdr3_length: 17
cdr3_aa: CASSPDSYTSNTGELFF
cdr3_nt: TGTGCCAGCAGCCCGGACAGCTACACCTCGAACACCGGGGAGCTGTTTTTT

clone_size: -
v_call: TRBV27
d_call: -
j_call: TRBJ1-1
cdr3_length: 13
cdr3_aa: CASSFGGATEAFF
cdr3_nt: TGTGCCAGCAGTTTCGGGGGAGCCACTGAAGCTTTCTTT

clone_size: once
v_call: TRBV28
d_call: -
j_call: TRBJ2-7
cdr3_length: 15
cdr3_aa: CASSSPPVSVYEQYF
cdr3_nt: TGTGCCAGCAGTTCCCCCCCCGTGAGTGTCTACGAGCAGTACTTC

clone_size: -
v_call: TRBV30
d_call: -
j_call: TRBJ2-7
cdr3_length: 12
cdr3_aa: CAWSVIQYEQYF
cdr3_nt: TGTGCCTGGAGTGTAATTCAATACGAGCAGTACTTC

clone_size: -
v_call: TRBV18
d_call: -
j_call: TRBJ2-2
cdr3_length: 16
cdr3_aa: CASSPQTTGQTGELFF
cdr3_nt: TGTGCCAGCTCACCGCAGACTACTGGGCAGACCGGGGAGCTGTTTTTT

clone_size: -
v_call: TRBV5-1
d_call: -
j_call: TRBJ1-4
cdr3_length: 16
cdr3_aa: CASSLRQTSVNEKLFF
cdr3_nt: TGCGCCAGCAGCTTACGACAGACCTCGGTTAATGAAAAACTGTTTTTT

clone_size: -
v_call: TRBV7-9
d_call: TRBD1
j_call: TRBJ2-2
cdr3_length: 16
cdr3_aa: CASSTGTGGNTGELFF
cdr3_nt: TGTGCCAGCAGCACCGGGACAGGGGGCAACACCGGGGAGCTGTTTTTT

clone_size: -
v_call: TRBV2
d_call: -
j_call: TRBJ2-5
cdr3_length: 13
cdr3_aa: CASSGVFQETQYF
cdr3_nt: TGTGCCAGCAGCGGGGTTTTCCAAGAGACCCAGTACTTC

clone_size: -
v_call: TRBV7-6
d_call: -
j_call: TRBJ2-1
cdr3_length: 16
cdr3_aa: CASSLQASSSYNEQFF
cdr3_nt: TGTGCCAGCAGCTTACAGGCTTCGAGCTCCTACAATGAGCAGTTCTTC

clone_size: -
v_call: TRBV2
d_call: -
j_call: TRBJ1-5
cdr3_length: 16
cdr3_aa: CASSEALLGKNQPQHF
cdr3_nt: TGTGCCAGCAGTGAAGCGCTTCTCGGGAAGAATCAGCCCCAGCATTTT

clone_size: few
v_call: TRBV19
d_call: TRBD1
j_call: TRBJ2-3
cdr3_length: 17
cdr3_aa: CASSSPRTGKETDTQYF
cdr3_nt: TGTGCCAGTAGTAGCCCGCGGACAGGGAAAGAGACAGATACGCAGTATTTT

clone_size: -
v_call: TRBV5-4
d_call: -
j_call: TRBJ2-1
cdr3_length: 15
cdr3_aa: CASSLLGAGYNEQFF
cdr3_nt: TGTGCCAGCAGCTTGCTGGGAGCCGGCTACAATGAGCAGTTCTTC

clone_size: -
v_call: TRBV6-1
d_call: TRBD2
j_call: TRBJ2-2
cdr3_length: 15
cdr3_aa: CASSEEAGDSGELFF
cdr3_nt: TGTGCCAGCAGTGAAGAAGCGGGAGATTCCGGGGAGCTGTTTTTT

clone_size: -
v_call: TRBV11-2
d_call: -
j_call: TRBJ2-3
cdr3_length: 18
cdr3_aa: CASSLVRREVFGTDTQYF
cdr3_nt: TGTGCCAGCAGCTTAGTGCGGAGGGAGGTGTTCGGCACAGATACGCAGTATTTT

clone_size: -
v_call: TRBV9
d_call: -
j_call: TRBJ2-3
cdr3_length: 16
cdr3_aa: CASSVDTSGSTDTQYF
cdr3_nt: TGTGCCAGCAGCGTAGATACAAGCGGCAGCACAGATACGCAGTATTTT

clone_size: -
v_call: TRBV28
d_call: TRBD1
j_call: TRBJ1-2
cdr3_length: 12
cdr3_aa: CASSLEQGSYTF
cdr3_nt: TGTGCCAGCAGTTTAGAACAGGGGAGCTACACCTTC

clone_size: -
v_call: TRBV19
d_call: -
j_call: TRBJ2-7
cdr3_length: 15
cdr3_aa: CASSRKQAARVEQYF
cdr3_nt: TGTGCCAGTAGTAGAAAACAGGCGGCAAGGGTCGAGCAGTACTTC

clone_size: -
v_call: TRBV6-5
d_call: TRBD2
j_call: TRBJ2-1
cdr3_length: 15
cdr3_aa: CASCPTSGPYNEQFF
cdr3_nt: TGTGCCAGCTGCCCAACTAGCGGGCCCTACAATGAGCAGTTCTTC

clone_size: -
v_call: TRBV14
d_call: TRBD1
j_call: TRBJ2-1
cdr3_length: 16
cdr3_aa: CASSLSSGQGSNEQFF
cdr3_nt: TGTGCCAGCAGCCTCTCGTCGGGACAGGGTAGCAATGAGCAGTTCTTC

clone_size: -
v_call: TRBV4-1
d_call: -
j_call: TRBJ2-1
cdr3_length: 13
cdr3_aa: CASSQRAGLEQFF
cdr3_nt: TGCGCCAGCAGCCAGAGGGCTGGGCTTGAGCAGTTCTTC

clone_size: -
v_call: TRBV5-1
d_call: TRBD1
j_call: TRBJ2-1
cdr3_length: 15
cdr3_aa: CASSLGTGAYNEQFF
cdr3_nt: TGCGCCAGCAGCTTGGGGACAGGGGCCTACAATGAGCAGTTCTTC

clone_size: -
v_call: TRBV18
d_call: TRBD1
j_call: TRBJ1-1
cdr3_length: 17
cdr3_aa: CASSPPGRGQGNTEAFF
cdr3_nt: TGTGCCAGCTCACCACCGGGCAGGGGGCAAGGGAACACTGAAGCTTTCTTT

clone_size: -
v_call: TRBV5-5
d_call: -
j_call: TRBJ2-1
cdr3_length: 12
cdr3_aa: CASSPSGIEQFF
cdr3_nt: TGTGCCAGCAGCCCTTCCGGGATTGAGCAGTTCTTC

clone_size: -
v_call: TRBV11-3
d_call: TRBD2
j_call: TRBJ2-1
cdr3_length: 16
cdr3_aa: CASSPRQRDVDNEQFF
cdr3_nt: TGTGCCAGCAGCCCCCGCCAGCGGGATGTCGACAATGAGCAGTTCTTC

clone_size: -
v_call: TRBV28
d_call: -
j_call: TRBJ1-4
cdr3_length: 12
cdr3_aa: CASSLGAASLFF
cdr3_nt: TGTGCCAGCAGTTTAGGGGCGGCTTCCCTGTTTTTT

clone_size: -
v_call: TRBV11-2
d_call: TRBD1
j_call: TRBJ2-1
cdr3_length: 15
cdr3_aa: CASSLGLGTGYEQFF
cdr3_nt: TGTGCCAGCAGCTTAGGTCTGGGGACAGGGTATGAGCAGTTCTTC

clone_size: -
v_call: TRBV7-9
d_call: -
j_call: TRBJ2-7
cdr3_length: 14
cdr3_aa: CASSPILSSYEQYF
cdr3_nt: TGTGCCAGCAGCCCCATTCTGAGCTCCTACGAGCAGTACTTC

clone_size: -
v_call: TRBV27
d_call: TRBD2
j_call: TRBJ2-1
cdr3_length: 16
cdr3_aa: CASSFNLAGGRNEQFF
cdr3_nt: TGTGCCAGCAGTTTTAATCTAGCGGGAGGACGCAATGAGCAGTTCTTC

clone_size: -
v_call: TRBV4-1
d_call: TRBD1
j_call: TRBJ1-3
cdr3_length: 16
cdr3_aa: CASSPGTGSSGNTIYF
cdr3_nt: TGCGCCAGCAGCCCCGGGACAGGTTCCTCTGGAAACACCATATATTTT